This TCR beta chain was obtained from a study of blood T cells in healthy people across ages. Study observations and caveats: Aged donors had fewer naive CD4+ cells and lower diversity than long-lived donors.

Trimming shortened V by 3 bases and J by 0 bases, and 10 bases separated the two germline ends. This CDR3 is 14 amino acids long. Germline V gives CDR1 SGHRS, CDR2 YFSETQ. This clonotype was found many times. Its antigen is not identified. Combining a sample-barcoded 5' primer with a J-beta primer mix, a second PCR ran for roughly 6 to 12 cycles. Per-sample output comprised a minimum of 2.5 million paired-end reads containing CDR3. MiXCR, applied by TCRdb to the 5' RACE reads, yields one record per CDR3 protein. The profile covers hundreds of thousands of distinct CDR3 sequences, with approximately 30% appearing a single time and 15% to 17% taken by the ten largest.

The sequence was collected from a woman of 80 years or more in good health. The chain couples TRBV5-1 to TRBJ2-7; D remains ambiguous. The source material was blood. The CDR3 here is CASSSHGSSYEQYF. The CDR3, as DNA: TGCGCCAGCAGCTCCCACGGCAGCTCCTACGAGCAGTACTTC.